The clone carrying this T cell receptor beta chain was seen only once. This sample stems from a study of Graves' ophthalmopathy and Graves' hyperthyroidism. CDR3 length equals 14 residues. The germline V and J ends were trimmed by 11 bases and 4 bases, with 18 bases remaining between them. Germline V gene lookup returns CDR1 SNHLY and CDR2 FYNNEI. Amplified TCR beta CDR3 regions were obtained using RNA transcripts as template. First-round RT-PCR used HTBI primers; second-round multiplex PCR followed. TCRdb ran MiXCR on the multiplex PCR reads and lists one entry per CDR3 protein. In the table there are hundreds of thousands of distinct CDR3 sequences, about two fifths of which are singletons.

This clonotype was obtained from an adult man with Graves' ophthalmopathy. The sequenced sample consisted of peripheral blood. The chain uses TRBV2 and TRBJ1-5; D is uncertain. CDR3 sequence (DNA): TGTGCCTGGAGTCTGTTGCCAGAAAATCAGCCCCAGCATTTT. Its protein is CAWSLLPENQPQHF.